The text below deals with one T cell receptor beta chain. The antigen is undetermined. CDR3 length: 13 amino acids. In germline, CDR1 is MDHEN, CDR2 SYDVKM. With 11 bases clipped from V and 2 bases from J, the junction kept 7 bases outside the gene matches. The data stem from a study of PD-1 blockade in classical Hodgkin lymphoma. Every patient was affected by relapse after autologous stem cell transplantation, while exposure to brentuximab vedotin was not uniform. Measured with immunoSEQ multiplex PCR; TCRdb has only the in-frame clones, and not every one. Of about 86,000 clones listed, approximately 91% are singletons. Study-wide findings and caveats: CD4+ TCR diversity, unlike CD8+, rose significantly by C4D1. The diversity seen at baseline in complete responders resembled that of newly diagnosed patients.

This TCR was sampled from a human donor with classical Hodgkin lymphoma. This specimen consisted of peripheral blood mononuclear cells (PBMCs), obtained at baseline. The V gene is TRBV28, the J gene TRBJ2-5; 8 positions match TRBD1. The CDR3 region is CAGNYRGQETQYF. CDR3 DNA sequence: TGTGCCGGAAATTACAGGGGGCAAGAGACCCAGTACTTC. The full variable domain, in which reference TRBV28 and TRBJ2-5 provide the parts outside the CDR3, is DVKVTQSSRYLVKRTGEKVFLECVQDMDHENMFWYRQDPGLGLRLIYFSYDVKMKEKGDIPEGYSVSREKKERFSLILESASTNQTSMYLCAGNYRGQETQYFGPGTRLLVL.